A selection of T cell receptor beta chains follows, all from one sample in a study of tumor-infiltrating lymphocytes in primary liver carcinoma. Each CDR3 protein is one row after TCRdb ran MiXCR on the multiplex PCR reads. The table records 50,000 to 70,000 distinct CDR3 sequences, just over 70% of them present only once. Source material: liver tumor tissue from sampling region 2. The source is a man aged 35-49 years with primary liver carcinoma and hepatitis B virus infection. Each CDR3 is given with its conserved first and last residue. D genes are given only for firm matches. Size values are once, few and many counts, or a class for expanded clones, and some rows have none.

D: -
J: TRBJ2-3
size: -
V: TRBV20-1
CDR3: CSAGNSRDTQYF
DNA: TGCAGTGCTGGGAATAGCCGGGATACGCAGTATTTT

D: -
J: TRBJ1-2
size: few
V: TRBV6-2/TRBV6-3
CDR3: CASRTPAQGYGYTF
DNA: TGTGCCAGCAGAACCCCGGCGCAGGGGTATGGCTACACCTTC

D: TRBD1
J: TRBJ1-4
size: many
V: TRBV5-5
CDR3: CASSFGTGGEKLFF
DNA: TGTGCCAGCAGCTTTGGGACAGGGGGAGAAAAACTGTTTTTT

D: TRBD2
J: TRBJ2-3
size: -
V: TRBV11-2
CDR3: CARSLTSGSTDTQCF
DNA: TGTGCCAGGAGCTTGACTAGCGGGAGCACCGATACGCAGTGTTTT

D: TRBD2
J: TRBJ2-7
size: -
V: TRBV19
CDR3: CASSIGGSSYEQYF
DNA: TGTGCCAGTAGTATCGGGGGGAGCTCCTACGAGCAGTACTTC

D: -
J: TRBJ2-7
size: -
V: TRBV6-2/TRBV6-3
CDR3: CVSTERIGEQYF
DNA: TGTGTCAGCACGGAGAGGATAGGCGAGCAGTACTTC

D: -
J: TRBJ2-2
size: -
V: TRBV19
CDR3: CASSRGGSNTRELFF
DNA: TGTGCCAGTAGTAGAGGCGGGTCGAACACCAGGGAGCTGTTTTTT

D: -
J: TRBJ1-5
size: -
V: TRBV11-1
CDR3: CASSLGRDQPQHF
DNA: TGTGCCAGCAGCTTAGGTAGAGACCAGCCCCAGCATTTT

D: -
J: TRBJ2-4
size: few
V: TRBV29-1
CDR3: CSVHVEGAENIQYF
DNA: TGCAGCGTTCATGTGGAGGGGGCAGAAAACATTCAGTACTTC

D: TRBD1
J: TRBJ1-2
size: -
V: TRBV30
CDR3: CAWRTLGTGGIVVYGYTF
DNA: TGTGCCTGGAGGACCCTCGGGACAGGGGGCATCGTAGTGTATGGCTACACCTTC

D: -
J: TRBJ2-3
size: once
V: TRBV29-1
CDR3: CSVDVASTDTQYF
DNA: TGTAGCGTTGACGTAGCTAGCACAGATACGCAGTATTTT

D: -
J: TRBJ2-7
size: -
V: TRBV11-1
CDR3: CASMGKRSYEQYF
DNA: TGTGCCAGCATGGGGAAGCGATCCTACGAACAGTACTTC

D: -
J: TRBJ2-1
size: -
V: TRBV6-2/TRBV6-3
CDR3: CGSTHGGSYNEQFF
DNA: TGTGGCAGCACCCACGGAGGGTCCTACAATGAGCAGTTCTTC

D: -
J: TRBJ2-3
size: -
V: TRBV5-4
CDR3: CASSLAREDTQYF
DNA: TGTGCCAGCAGCTTGGCTAGAGAAGATACGCAGTATTTT

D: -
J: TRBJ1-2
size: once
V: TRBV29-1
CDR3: CSVYLASDYGYTF
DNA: TGCAGCGTGTATCTTGCTAGCGACTATGGATACACCTTC

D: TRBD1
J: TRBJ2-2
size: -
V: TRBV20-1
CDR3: CSAPGQGAVTGELFF
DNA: TGCAGTGCCCCGGGACAGGGGGCGGTCACCGGGGAGCTGTTTTTT

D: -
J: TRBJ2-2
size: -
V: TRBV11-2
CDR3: CASSLQGGGLTRELFF
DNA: TGTGCCAGCAGCCTACAAGGCGGTGGTCTGACCAGGGAGCTGTTTTTT

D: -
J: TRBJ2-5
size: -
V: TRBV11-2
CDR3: CASSLEFKGTQYF
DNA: TGTGCCAGCAGCTTAGAATTCAAGGGGACCCAGTACTTC

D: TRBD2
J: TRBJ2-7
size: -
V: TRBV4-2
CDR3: CASSRIPGLAGGPHEQYF
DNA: TGTGCCAGCAGTAGAATACCGGGACTAGCGGGAGGGCCACACGAGCAATACTTC

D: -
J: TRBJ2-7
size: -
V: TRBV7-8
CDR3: CTSGLSYGQYF
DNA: TGTACCAGCGGCTTATCCTACGGGCAGTACTTC

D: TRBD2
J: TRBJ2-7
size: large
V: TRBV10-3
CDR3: CAITKRSGLAGGFSYEQYF
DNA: TGTGCCATCACCAAACGATCGGGACTAGCGGGAGGGTTCTCCTACGAGCAGTACTTC

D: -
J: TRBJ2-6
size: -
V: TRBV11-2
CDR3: CASSMGEERGISLSGANVLTF
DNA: TGTGCCAGCAGCATGGGGGAAGAAAGGGGCATTTCCCTCTCTGGGGCCAACGTCCTGACTTTC

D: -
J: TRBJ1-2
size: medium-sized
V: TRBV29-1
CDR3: CSVRKRAGRGYTF
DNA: TGCAGCGTCCGCAAAAGGGCAGGGCGAGGCTACACCTTC

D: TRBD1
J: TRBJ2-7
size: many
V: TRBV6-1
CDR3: CASAQGAQRALPYEQYF
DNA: TGTGCCAGCGCACAGGGGGCGCAGAGGGCCTTGCCCTACGAGCAGTACTTC

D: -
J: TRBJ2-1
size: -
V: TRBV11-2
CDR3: CACSLYRLVSEQYF
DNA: TGTGCCTGCAGCTTATACCGGCTAGTTAGCGAGCAGTATTTC

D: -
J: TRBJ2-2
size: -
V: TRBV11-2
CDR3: CASSRLRSANAGEPFF
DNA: TGTGCCAGCAGCAGGCTTAGGAGCGCGAACGCCGGAGAGCCGTTTTTT

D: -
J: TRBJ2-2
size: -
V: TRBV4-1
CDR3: CASSQADGGRIRELFF
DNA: TGCGCCAGCAGTCAAGCTGATGGGGGCCGGATCAGGGAGCTGTTTTTT